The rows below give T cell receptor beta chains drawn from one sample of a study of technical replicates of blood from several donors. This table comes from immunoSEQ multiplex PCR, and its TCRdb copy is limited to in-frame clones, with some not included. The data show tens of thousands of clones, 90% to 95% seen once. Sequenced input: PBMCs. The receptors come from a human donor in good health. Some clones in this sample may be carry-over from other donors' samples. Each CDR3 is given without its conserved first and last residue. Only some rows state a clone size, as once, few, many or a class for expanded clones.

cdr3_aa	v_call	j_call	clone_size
ASSQDAGNNEKLF	TRBV5-4	TRBJ1-4	NA
ASSLTREKGVEAF	TRBV27	TRBJ1-1	NA
ASSTGPVQPQH	TRBV19	TRBJ1-5	NA
ASSLSRSGETQY	TRBV5-4	TRBJ2-5	NA
ATSGTQETQY	TRBV6-5	TRBJ2-5	NA
ASALSNEQF	TRBV12-5	TRBJ2-1	few
ATGDSYTEAF	TRBV10-3	TRBJ1-1	once
ASSVNEGRGSPLH	TRBV9	TRBJ1-6	NA
ASSLQGRLETQY	TRBV13	TRBJ2-5	NA
ASSHGLAEPSYEQY	TRBV4-3	TRBJ2-7	NA